This T cell receptor beta chain was sequenced for a study of T cell responses to AZD1222 COVID-19 vaccine. Overall study findings and caveats: Increased Spike-specific TCR breadth and depth were observed after two AZD1222 doses.

In germline, CDR1 is SGHRS, CDR2 YFSETQ. V was pared by 0 bases and J by 8 bases, with 9 bases between. The CDR3 spans 14 residues. Comments on this clone: What it binds is unknown.

Clones were read by immunoSEQ multiplex PCR, and TCRdb kept only the in-frame ones, dropping some. In the table there are about 97,000 clones, approximately 91% of which are singletons. The sample here was peripheral blood, taken on day 0 of AZD1222 vaccination. The source of this sequence is an adult in good health. This chain uses TRBV5-1 with TRBJ1-6; D call uncertain. The CDR3 sequence is CASSLARWDSPLHF. The CDR3 coding sequence is TGCGCCAGCAGCTTGGCCCGGTGGGATTCACCCCTCCACTTT.